This T cell receptor (beta chain) originates from a study of identical twins. In its sample, this clonotype was seen many times. Germline-derived CDR1 and CDR2 are SGHVS and FQNEAQ. Trimming took 5 bases from V and 9 from J; bases not matched to a gene: 9. The CDR3 totals 14 residues. TCRdb ran MiXCR on the 5' RACE reads and lists one entry per CDR3 protein. The sample lists about 890,000 distinct CDR3 sequences, roughly 12% seen once, with around 1.6% in the top ten. This same sample was also taken into another study, of yellow fever vaccine responses in identical twins.

Input material: PBMCs. This chain connects TRBV7-8 to TRBJ2-1; 8 nucleotides match TRBD1. The TCR originated in a woman under 30 in good health. CDR3 bases: TGTGCCAGCAGCACCCGACAGGGGAAGAGTGAGCAGTTCTTC. Residues: CASSTRQGKSEQFF.